Sequencing of this T cell receptor (beta chain) was carried out in a study of blood T cell repertoires in COVID-19. Across the whole study: The origin of the acute and convalescent COVID-19 samples was the United States, Italy and Spain.

In the original workflow: Amplification from reference gene primers served as the basis for estimated nucleated cell counts. Libraries were prepared by immunoSEQ multiplex PCR; TCRdb keeps only in-frame clonotypes and omits some of them. V and J calls and clone size are as listed in that table; D and trimming were resolved from the DNA. This table has around 290,000 clones, roughly 90% appearing once. With V trimmed by 4 bases and J by 4 bases, 4 bases remained unmatched. Germline CDR1 reads LGHNA; CDR2 reads YSLEER. This CDR3 is built from 15 residues. This TCR came from a woman in her seventies with COVID-19, enrolled during active disease. Source material: peripheral blood. The chain is built from TRBV4-3 and TRBJ2-1; 10 positions agree with TRBD2. This chain's CDR3 is CASSPAGGLYNEQFF. The CDR3 DNA reads as TGCGCCAGCAGCCCAGCGGGGGGGCTGTACAATGAGCAGTTCTTC.